This TCR beta chain was documented in a study of T cells in Graves' hyperthyroidism and ophthalmopathy. Study outcomes and limitations: Ophthalmopathy got predicted by the model a median approximately 6.3 months before its onset. Ophthalmopathy and stable hyperthyroidism were separated by a 13 V-J model.

This clonotype was detected ten times or more. What it recognizes is unknown. In germline, CDR1 is KGHDR, CDR2 SFDVKD. This CDR3 is 17 amino acids long. V lost 4 bases, J lost 3 bases, and 11 bases stayed unmatched. The diagnostic basis comprised clinical symptoms, serum thyroxine and TRAb, thyroid ultrasound and orbital computed tomography. A sample of blood taken at first hyperthyroidism diagnosis preceded any ophthalmopathy symptoms. Amplification of TCR beta CDR3 regions was performed using RNA transcripts as template. In the first-round RT-PCR of the TCR CDR3, the HTBI primer set was used. TCRdb re-called the multiplex PCR reads with MiXCR, one entry per CDR3 protein. The sample includes around 240,000 distinct CDR3 sequences, about 15% of them seen just once.

The sample taken for sequencing was blood. The clonotype was recovered from a woman between 40 and 55 years old with Graves' hyperthyroidism that later progressed to Graves' ophthalmopathy. The chain recombines TRBV24-1 with TRBJ2-1; 7 bases match TRBD2. CDR3 nucleotide sequence: TGTGCCACCAGTGACCCGTCGCCTAGCGGTAACTACAATGAGCAGTTCTTC. This gives the protein CATSDPSPSGNYNEQFF.